This T cell receptor beta chain was sequenced in a study of shared clonotypes between healthy human individuals. Generated by immunoSEQ multiplex PCR, the TCRdb table keeps only in-frame clones and is missing some. Of a few million clones listed, around nine tenths are singletons. CDR3 size: 15 residues. CDR1 and CDR2 (germline): GTSNPN, SVGIG (reference sequence). The trim removed 3 bases at V and 2 bases at J, leaving 8 bases unmatched. For this clone: Its antigen is not known.

Study-level findings and limits: Sequencing depth was a factor that was expected to affect clonotype sharing among donors.

The clonotype comes from a man aged 18 to 30 in good health. The J gene is TRBJ2-3, the V gene TRBV30; 7 positions match TRBD2. The sequencing sample was made of naive CD4+ T cells sorted from blood. Subset given: CD45RA+ positively selected. CDR3 loop: CAWSLAAGPTDTQYF. DNA of the CDR3: TGTGCCTGGAGCCTAGCGGCGGGGCCCACAGATACGCAGTATTTT.